The 28 T cell receptor beta chains in this list originate from one sample, sequenced in a study of control samples from healthy donors and cancer patients (TCRdb year 2020). Library prep was done by the immunoSEQ multiplex PCR assay. TCRdb's version of the immuneACCESS table is confined to in-frame rearrangements and falls short of the full clone set. An unresolved V gene accounts for under half of the shortfall where checked; the remainder is of unknown origin. The sample data list under 95,000 clones, and approximately 89% of these were observed just once. Over 0.75% of the sample goes to the ten largest clones. The sample was blood. The source of these receptors is a woman aged 25-40 years in good health.

V is TRBV30 and J is TRBJ2-7; 8 bases fit TRBD2. From germline, CDR1 is GTSNPN and CDR2 SVGIG (reference sequence). J was trimmed by 6 bases and V by 2 bases; bases with no gene match: 9. The CDR3 is 14 amino acids. The CDR3, as DNA: TGTGCCTGGAGTAGGGGGACTAGAGCGACCGAGCAGTACTTC. This codes for CAWSRGTRATEQYF.

The chain links TRBV7-3 to TRBJ2-1, with TRBD1 identical over 8 bases. Germline V gene sequence: CDR1 SGHTA, CDR2 FQGTGA. This CDR3 has 13 residues. Germline trimming cut 5 bases from V and 5 bases from J; bases unmatched to any gene: 2. The CDR3, as DNA: TGTGCCAGCAGCATGACAGGGGACAATGAGCAGTTCTTC. As protein: CASSMTGDNEQFF.

There are a few counts of this clone. This chain links TRBV12-3 or TRBV12-4 with TRBJ1-1; D might be TRBD1 (5 bases). Trimming removed 3 bases at V and 8 bases at J, with 10 bases between. The CDR3 runs 12 residues. This chain's CDR3 is CASSFFRAEAFF. The CDR3 DNA reads as TGTGCCAGCAGTTTTTTCAGGGCGGAAGCTTTCTTT.

The chain recombines TRBV20-1 with TRBJ2-3; D is unclear. Germline V gene data show CDR1 as DFQATT and CDR2 as SNEGSKA (reference sequence). The CDR3 consists of 11 residues. V lost 0 bases and J lost 13, with 11 bases in between. The CDR3 nucleotides read TGCAGTGCTAGAGATTTAGTTATAGAGTATTTT. It codes for CSARDLVIEYF.

The V call is TRBV24-1, the J call TRBJ2-1, with D unclear. Germline CDR1 is KGHDR and CDR2 is SFDVKD. Trimming cost V 0 bases and J 12 bases, with 11 bases left between them. The CDR3 spans 13 residues. The CDR3 DNA reads as TGTGCCACCAGTGATTTGAGCCGGAGTGGGCAGTTCTTC. Its translation is CATSDLSRSGQFF.

In nucleotides, the CDR3 is TGCGCCAGCAGATCAGCTAGCCTCCGGGACGGGGAGCTGTTTTTT. Encoded protein: CASRSASLRDGELFF. V is TRBV5-1 and J is TRBJ2-2; D possibly corresponds to TRBD2 (5 bases). V gave up 5 bases and J gave up 7 bases, with 18 bases separating them. CDR1 SGHRS and CDR2 YFSETQ come from the germline V gene. The CDR3 contains 15 residues. The full variable domain, rest sourced from reference TRBV5-1 and TRBJ2-2, is KAGVTQTPRYLIKTRGQQVTLSCSPISGHRSVSWYQQTPGQGLQFLFEYFSETQRNKGNFPGRFSGRQFSNSRSEMNVSTLELGDSALYLCASRSASLRDGELFFGEGSRLTVL.

The chain links TRBV28 to TRBJ1-2, with TRBD1 as a possible D gene (5 bases). The germline V gene has CDR1 MDHEN and CDR2 SYDVKM. The CDR3 consists of 16 residues. Trimming took off 6 bases at V and 0 bases at J, with 17 bases between the two ends. CDR3 bases: TGTGCCAGCAGACCTAAGACAGTTTATTCTAACTATGGCTACACCTTC. Encoded protein: CASRPKTVYSNYGYTF.

The DNA of the CDR3 is TGCGCCAGCAGTGAGTCGCCTACTCCCTCTGATACGCAGTATTTT. It codes for CASSESPTPSDTQYF. The chain couples TRBV10-1 to TRBJ2-3, with D unresolved. CDR1 is WNHNN, CDR2 SYGVQD, per germline (reference sequence). The CDR3 spans 15 residues. V was trimmed by 0 bases and J by 6 bases, leaving 13 bases between them.

The chain links TRBV5-5 to TRBJ2-7; the match to TRBD1 covers 10 bases. Per the germline V gene, CDR1 is SGHKS and CDR2 is YYEKEE (reference sequence). This CDR3 is built from 14 residues. V lost 4 bases, J lost 6 bases, and 7 bases stayed unmatched. Here the CDR3 DNA reads TGTGCCAGCAGCCCCTGGGACAGGGGTAGCGAGCAGTACTTC. Its translation: CASSPWDRGSEQYF. The full variable domain, in which reference TRBV5-5 and TRBJ2-7 provide the parts outside the CDR3, is DAGVTQSPTHLIKTRGQQVTLRCSPISGHKSVSWYQQVLGQGPQFIFQYYEKEERGRGNFPDRFSARQFPNYSSELNVNALLLGDSALYLCASSPWDRGSEQYFGPGTRLTVT.

This sequence joins TRBV15 and TRBJ1-5; no clear D. The germline gives CDR1 LNHNV, CDR2 YYDKDF (reference sequence). V was shortened by 5 bases and J by 0 bases, with 8 bases between the two germline ends. This CDR3 region has 14 residues. The CDR3 DNA sequence: TGTGCCACCAGCCACACTGGTAGCAATCAGCCCCAGCATTTT. It codes for CATSHTGSNQPQHF.

The CDR3, as DNA: TGTGCCAGCACCCCGGTCCATACAGATACGCAGTATTTT. Amino acid sequence: CASTPVHTDTQYF. The chain couples TRBV6-5 to TRBJ2-3; D unresolved. Trimming removed 7 bases at V and 3 bases at J, with 11 bases between. The CDR3 length is 13 residues. Germline CDR1 is MNHEY and CDR2 is SVGAGI.

The CDR3 DNA is TGTGCCAGCAGCTTTGGTACGGTAGGTCAGCCCCAGCATTTT. It translates to CASSFGTVGQPQHF. V gene TRBV7-2 combines with J gene TRBJ1-5, with D unresolved. The CDR3 is 14 residues long. The germline CDR1 and CDR2 sequences are SGHTA and FQGNSA. V was clipped by 3 bases and J by 6 bases, with 12 bases between them.

The rearrangement uses TRBV20-1 and TRBJ1-5; TRBD1 matches 8 bases. Germline lookup yields CDR1 DFQATT and CDR2 SNEGSKA (reference sequence). The CDR3 is made up of 17 amino acids. V lost 3 bases to trimming and J lost 2 bases; unmatched junction nucleotides: 12. The CDR3 loop is CSASPRTGRSGNQPQHF. DNA for the CDR3: TGCAGTGCTAGTCCGCGGACAGGGCGGAGTGGCAATCAGCCCCAGCATTTT.

With regard to this clone: The identical CDR3 is also encoded by other nucleotide sequences in the sample. This chain links TRBV11-2 with TRBJ1-1; possibly TRBD1 for D (5 bases). CDR3 length: 11 residues. CDR1 and CDR2 (germline): SGHAT, FQNNGV. The germline V and J ends were trimmed by 8 bases and 2 bases, with 6 bases remaining between them. The CDR3 reads CASGGNTEAFF. In DNA form, the CDR3 reads TGTGCCAGCGGGGGAAACACTGAAGCTTTCTTT. Drawing the rest from reference TRBV11-2 and TRBJ1-1, the complete variable domain is EAGVAQSPRYKIIEKRQSVAFWCNPISGHATLYWYQQILGQGPKLLIQFQNNGVVDDSQLPKDRFSAERLKGVDSTLKIQPAKLEDSAVYLCASGGNTEAFFGQGTRLTVV.

Only one count was recorded for this clone. The gene calls are TRBV11-2 and TRBJ2-1, with no clear D. The CDR3 loop spans 17 amino acids. The germline gives CDR1 SGHAT, CDR2 FQNNGV. The ends were cut back, 5 bases at V and 2 bases at J, with 19 bases in the middle. The CDR3 protein is CASSPPSTVRPYNEQFF. CDR3 DNA: TGTGCCAGCAGCCCCCCCTCTACCGTTCGCCCCTACAATGAGCAGTTCTTC.

This sequence joins TRBV12-3 or TRBV12-4 and TRBJ1-1, with D perhaps matching TRBD1 (5 bases). This CDR3 is built from 12 residues. Trimming left V 7 bases short and J 4 bases short, with 10 bases between. CDR3 nucleotide sequence: TGTGCCAGCAATTCCGGGGGCACTGAAGCTTTCTTT. This translates into CASNSGGTEAFF.

This chain links TRBV7-2 with TRBJ1-2; 9 positions agree with TRBD1. The CDR3 runs 15 residues. Trimming took 4 bases from V and 4 from J; bases not matched to a gene: 7. Germline V lookup: CDR1 SGHTA, CDR2 FQGNSA. Here the CDR3 DNA reads TGTGCCAGCAGCTCGTCCGGGACAGGGCTCTATGGCTACACCTTC. This codes for CASSSSGTGLYGYTF.

The chain recombines TRBV28 with TRBJ1-5; D might be TRBD1 (6 bases). There are 15 residues in the CDR3. V was pared by 3 bases and J by 6 bases, with 15 bases between. The germline V gene has CDR1 MDHEN and CDR2 SYDVKM. The CDR3 DNA is TGTGCCAGCAGTTTGAGAGGGGGGCCCACTCAGCCCCAGCATTTT. Translation gives CASSLRGGPTQPQHF. Combining the CDR3 with reference TRBV28 and TRBJ1-5 gives the whole variable domain DVKVTQSSRYLVKRTGEKVFLECVQDMDHENMFWYRQDPGLGLRLIYFSYDVKMKEKGDIPEGYSVSREKKERFSLILESASTNQTSMYLCASSLRGGPTQPQHFGDGTRLSIL.

This clone was recorded once. V and J are TRBV7-2 and TRBJ2-7, with 7 positions matching TRBD1. Germline CDR1 and CDR2: SGHTA and FQGNSA. This CDR3 comprises 15 residues. V lost 0 bases and J lost 1; bases outside the gene matches: 3. The CDR3 coding sequence is TGTGCCAGCAGCTTAGCACCGGGACAGTCCTACGAGCAGTACTTC. It is translated as CASSLAPGQSYEQYF.

V and J are TRBV29-1 and TRBJ2-1; D is undetermined. The V gene's germline CDR1 is SQVTM and CDR2 ANQGSEA. The V and J ends lost 4 bases and 6 bases respectively, with 13 bases between them. The CDR3 sequence is 13 residues long. In nucleotides, the CDR3 is TGCAGCGTTGGCCCGATCGGGCCCAATGAGCAGTTCTTC. This translates into CSVGPIGPNEQFF.

The chain has TRBV6-1 and TRBJ1-6; D unresolved. Germline CDR1 and CDR2: MNHNS and SASEGT. With 0 bases removed from V and 2 bases from J, the gap between germline ends came to 11 bases. This CDR3 spans 17 amino acids. Here the CDR3 DNA reads TGTGCCAGCAGTGAAGCTTTAAGGCTGACCTATAATTCACCCCTCCACTTT. It specifies CASSEALRLTYNSPLHF.

J is TRBJ1-5 and V is TRBV12-3 or TRBV12-4; TRBD1 matches at 7 bases. Unmatched junction bases numbered 6, after V lost 7 bases and J lost 6 bases. The CDR3 totals 13 residues. CDR3 nucleotide sequence: TGTGCCAGCATAAGGGGGCCGGGTCAGCCCCAGCATTTT. It is translated as CASIRGPGQPQHF.

The chain combines TRBV2 with TRBJ2-2; tentatively, D is TRBD2 (6 bases). The CDR3 contains 13 residues. V lost 3 bases, J lost 6 bases, and 8 bases lay in between. Germline lookup yields CDR1 SNHLY and CDR2 FYNNEI. CDR3 region: CASSEEGAGELFF. CDR3 coding DNA: TGTGCCAGCAGTGAGGAGGGCGCCGGGGAGCTGTTTTTT.

The chain employs TRBV28 and TRBJ2-3; D might be TRBD1 or TRBD2, each matching 5 bases. This CDR3 is built from 17 residues. Germline V gene sequence: CDR1 MDHEN, CDR2 SYDVKM. The V gene lost 4 bases and the J gene lost 2 bases, with 19 bases spanning the gap. CDR3 residues: CASSSPGTGEHTDTQYF. CDR3 DNA: TGTGCCAGCAGTTCGCCAGGGACCGGCGAACACACAGATACGCAGTATTTT.

This clone was counted a few times. The chain has TRBV27 and TRBJ1-5; a possible D gene is TRBD1 (5 bases). Germline V CDR1 and CDR2: MNHEY, SMNVEV (reference sequence). Trimming cost V 5 bases and J 1 base, with 15 bases left between them. This CDR3 is 16 amino acids long. The CDR3 nucleotides read TGTGCCAGCAGTCCCGCGGGGACGTCAAGCAATCAGCCCCAGCATTTT. Protein: CASSPAGTSSNQPQHF.

The V and J genes are TRBV3-1 (or the pseudogene TRBV3-2) and TRBJ1-3; D remains unclear. The CDR3 is 13 residues long. V was cut by 11 bases and J by 0 bases, with 11 bases left in between. Per germline, CDR1 LGHDT and CDR2 YNNKEL (reference sequence). The CDR3 coding sequence is TGTGCCGCCGGCCGTAACTCTGGAAACACCATATATTTT. Its translation is CAAGRNSGNTIYF.

The rearrangement links TRBV19 to TRBJ1-2, with 9 bases fitting TRBD1. The V gene's germline CDR1 is LNHDA and CDR2 SQIVND (reference sequence). The CDR3 totals 14 residues. V shed 4 bases, J shed 5 bases, and the junction held 5 bases outside the gene matches. The CDR3 sequence is CASSKQGAGYGYTF. CDR3 DNA sequence: TGTGCCAGTAGTAAACAGGGGGCAGGGTATGGCTACACCTTC. Variable domain in full (rest from reference TRBV19 and TRBJ1-2): DGGITQSPKYLFRKEGQNVTLSCEQNLNHDAMYWYRQDPGQGLRLIYYSQIVNDFQKGDIAEGYSVSREKKESFPLTVTSAQKNPTAFYLCASSKQGAGYGYTFGSGTRLTVV.

The chain links TRBV9 to TRBJ2-1, with D perhaps matching TRBD1 (7 bases). Germline loops: CDR1 SGDLS, CDR2 YYNGEE. The CDR3 spans 15 residues. Trimming shortened V by 3 bases and J by 5 bases, and 15 bases separated the two germline ends. This CDR3 is CASSGQGGKHNEQFF. The DNA for the CDR3 is TGTGCCAGCAGCGGACAGGGAGGCAAACACAATGAGCAGTTCTTC.